This TCR beta chain comes out of a study of human T cells and chemical hapten exposure. Whole-study context: Patients received weekly diphenylcyclopropenone doses to the scalp throughout the roughly 24-week study.

This clonotype appeared many times. Its specificity is unknown. TCRdb used MiXCR to reprocess the RACE reads, holding one entry per CDR3 protein. The sample carries around 92,000 distinct CDR3 sequences, under 14% recorded once. V lost 11 bases, J lost 1 base, and 6 bases stayed unmatched. Germline V CDR1 and CDR2: SNHLY, FYNNEI. CDR3 size: 14 residues. Noted time point: pre-sensitization, week 0. Treatment: therapeutic diphenylcyclopropenone sensitization with weekly scalp DPC. Researchers sampled blood before each patch test went on. The study enrolled 18 to 70-year-old alopecia patients suitable for DPC. Study findings and constraints: As patch test score rose, PT1 expanded TCR counts tended to rise as well.

The chain uses TRBV2 and TRBJ2-2; TRBD1 matches at 8 bases. Material: whole blood, obtained in connection with sensitization to the hapten diphenylcyclopropenone (DPC). This clonotype was sampled from a woman aged 60 to 75 with alopecia areata. Some clones in this sample may be carry-over from other donors' samples. The CDR3 loop reads CAGAGTGNTGELFF. CDR3 DNA: TGTGCCGGGGCCGGGACAGGGAACACCGGGGAGCTGTTTTTT. Together with reference TRBV2 and TRBJ2-2, the CDR3 gives the full variable domain: EPEVTQTPSHQVTQMGQEVILRCVPISNHLYFYWYRQILGQKVEFLVSFYNNEISEKSEIFDDQFSVERPDGSNFTLKIRSTKLEDSAMYFCAGAGTGNTGELFFGEGSRLTVL.